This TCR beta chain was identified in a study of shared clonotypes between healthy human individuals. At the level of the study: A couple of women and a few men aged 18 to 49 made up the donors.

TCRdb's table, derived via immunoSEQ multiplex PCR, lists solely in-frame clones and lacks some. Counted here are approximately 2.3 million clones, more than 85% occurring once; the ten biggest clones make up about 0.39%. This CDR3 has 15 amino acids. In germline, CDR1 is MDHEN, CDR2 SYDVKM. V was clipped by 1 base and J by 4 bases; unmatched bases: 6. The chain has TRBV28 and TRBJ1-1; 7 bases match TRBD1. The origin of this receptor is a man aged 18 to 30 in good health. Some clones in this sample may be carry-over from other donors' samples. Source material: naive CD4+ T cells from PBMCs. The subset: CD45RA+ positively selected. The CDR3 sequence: CASSLLEGAPTEAFF. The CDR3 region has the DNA TGTGCCAGCAGTTTATTAGAGGGGGCGCCCACTGAAGCTTTCTTT.